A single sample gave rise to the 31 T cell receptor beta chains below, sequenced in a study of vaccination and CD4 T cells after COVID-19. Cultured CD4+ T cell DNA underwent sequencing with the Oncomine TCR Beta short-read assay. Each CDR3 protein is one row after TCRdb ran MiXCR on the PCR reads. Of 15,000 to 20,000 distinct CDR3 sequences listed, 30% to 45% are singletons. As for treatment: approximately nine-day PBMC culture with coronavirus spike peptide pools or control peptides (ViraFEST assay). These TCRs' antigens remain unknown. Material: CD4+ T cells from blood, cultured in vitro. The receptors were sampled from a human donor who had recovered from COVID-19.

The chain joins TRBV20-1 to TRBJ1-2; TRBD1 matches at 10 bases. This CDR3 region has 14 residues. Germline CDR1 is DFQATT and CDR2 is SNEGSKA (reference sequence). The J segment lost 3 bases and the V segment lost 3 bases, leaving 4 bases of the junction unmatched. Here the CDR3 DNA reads TGCAGTGCTAGCCGGGACAGGGGAGACTATGGCTACACCTTC. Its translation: CSASRDRGDYGYTF.

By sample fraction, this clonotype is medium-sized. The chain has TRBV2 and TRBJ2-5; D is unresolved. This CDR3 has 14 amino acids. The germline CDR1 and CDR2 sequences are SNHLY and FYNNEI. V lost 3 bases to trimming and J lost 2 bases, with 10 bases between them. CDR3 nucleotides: TGTGCCAGCAGTGAGAAGCACGTACAAGAGACCCAGTACTTC. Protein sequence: CASSEKHVQETQYF. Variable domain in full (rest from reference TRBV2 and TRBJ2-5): EPEVTQTPSHQVTQMGQEVILRCVPISNHLYFYWYRQILGQKVEFLVSFYNNEISEKSEIFDDQFSVERPDGSNFTLKIRSTKLEDSAMYFCASSEKHVQETQYFGPGTRLLVL.

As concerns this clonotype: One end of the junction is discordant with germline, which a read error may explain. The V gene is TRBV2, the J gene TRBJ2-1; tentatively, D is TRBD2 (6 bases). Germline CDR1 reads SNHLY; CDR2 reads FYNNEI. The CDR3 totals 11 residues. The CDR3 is CASSVASARHF. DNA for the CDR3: TGTGCCAGCAGCGTTGCTAGCGCCCGCCACTTC.

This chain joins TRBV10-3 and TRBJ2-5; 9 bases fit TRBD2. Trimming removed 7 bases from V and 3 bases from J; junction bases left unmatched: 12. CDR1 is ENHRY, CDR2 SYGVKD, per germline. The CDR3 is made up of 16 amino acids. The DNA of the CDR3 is TGTGCCATCACTTCTAGCGGGATTAATTTGGAAGAGACCCAGTACTTC. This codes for CAITSSGINLEETQYF.

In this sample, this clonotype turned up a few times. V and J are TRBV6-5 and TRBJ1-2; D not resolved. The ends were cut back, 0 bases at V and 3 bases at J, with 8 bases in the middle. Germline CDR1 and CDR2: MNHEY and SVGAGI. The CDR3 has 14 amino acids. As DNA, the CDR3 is TGTGCCAGCAGTTACTCGCGTGGGGACTATGGCTACACCTTC. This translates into CASSYSRGDYGYTF.

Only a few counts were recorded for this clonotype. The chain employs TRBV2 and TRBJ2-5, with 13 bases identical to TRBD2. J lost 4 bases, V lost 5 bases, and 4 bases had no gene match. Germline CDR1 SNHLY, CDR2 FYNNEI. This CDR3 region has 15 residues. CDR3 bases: TGTGCCAGCAGTTTCGGACTAGCGGGAGTAGAGACCCAGTACTTC. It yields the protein CASSFGLAGVETQYF.

CDR3 bases: TGTGCCAGCAGAGGGACAGGGGGCGTCGGCACTGAAGCTTTCTTT. Translation: CASRGTGGVGTEAFF. The chain employs TRBV7-2 and TRBJ1-1, with 12 bases matching TRBD1. The V gene's germline CDR1 is SGHTA and CDR2 FQGNSA. The junction had 6 bases not matched to a gene; V was cut back by 6 bases and J by 4 bases. This CDR3 comprises 15 residues.

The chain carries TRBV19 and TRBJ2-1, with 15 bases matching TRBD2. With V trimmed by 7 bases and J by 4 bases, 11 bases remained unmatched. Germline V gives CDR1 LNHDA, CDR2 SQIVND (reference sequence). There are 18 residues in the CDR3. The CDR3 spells CASTPGLAGGKLYNEQFF. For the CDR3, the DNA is TGTGCCAGTACCCCAGGACTAGCGGGAGGGAAACTATACAATGAGCAGTTCTTC.

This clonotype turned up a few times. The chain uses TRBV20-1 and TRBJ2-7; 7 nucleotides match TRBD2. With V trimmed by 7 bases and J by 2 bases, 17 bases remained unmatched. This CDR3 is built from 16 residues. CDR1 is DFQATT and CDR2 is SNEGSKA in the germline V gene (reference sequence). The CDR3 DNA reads TGCAGTGTTCCGGGGGACGGGGGGATTAGTGCCTACGAGCAGTACTTC. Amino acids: CSVPGDGGISAYEQYF.

The CDR3 here is CASSIATSGKNIQYF. In DNA form, the CDR3 reads TGTGCCAGTAGTATAGCGACTAGCGGAAAAAACATTCAGTACTTC. The V and J genes are TRBV19 and TRBJ2-4, with 9 bases aligning to TRBD2. V was pared by 1 base and J by 4 bases, with 2 bases of the junction left unmatched. Per the germline V gene, CDR1 is LNHDA and CDR2 is SQIVND (reference sequence). CDR3 length: 15 residues.

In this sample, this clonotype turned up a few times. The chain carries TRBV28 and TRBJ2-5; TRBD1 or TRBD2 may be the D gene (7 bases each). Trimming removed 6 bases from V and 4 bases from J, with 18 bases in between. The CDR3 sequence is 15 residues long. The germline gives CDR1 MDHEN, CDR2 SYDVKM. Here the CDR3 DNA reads TGTGCCAGCAGCCAGGGGGGAGCGGGAACAGAGACCCAGTACTTC. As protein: CASSQGGAGTETQYF.

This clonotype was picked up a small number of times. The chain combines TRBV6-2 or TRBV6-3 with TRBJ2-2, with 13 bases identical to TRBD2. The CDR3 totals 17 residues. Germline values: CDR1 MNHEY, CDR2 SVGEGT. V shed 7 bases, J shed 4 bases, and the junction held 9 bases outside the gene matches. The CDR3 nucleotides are TGTGCCAGCACCCCACATACTAGCGGGAGGGCCACCGGGGAGCTGTTTTTT. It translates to CASTPHTSGRATGELFF.

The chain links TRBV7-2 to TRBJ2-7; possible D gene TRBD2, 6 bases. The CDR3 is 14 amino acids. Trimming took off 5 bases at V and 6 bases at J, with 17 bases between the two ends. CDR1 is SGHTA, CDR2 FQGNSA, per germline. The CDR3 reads CASSPGLRDREQYF. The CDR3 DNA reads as TGTGCCAGCAGCCCGGGACTGAGGGACCGCGAGCAGTACTTC.

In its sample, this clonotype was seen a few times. CDR3 sequence (DNA): TGTGCCAGCAGTTACCGAGCTAGACAAGAGACCCAGTACTTC. Protein product: CASSYRARQETQYF. The V call is TRBV6-5, the J call TRBJ2-5; the D is unclear. CDR1 is MNHEY, CDR2 SVGAGI, per germline. Trimming removed 2 bases at V and 2 bases at J, with 9 bases between. The CDR3 runs 14 residues.

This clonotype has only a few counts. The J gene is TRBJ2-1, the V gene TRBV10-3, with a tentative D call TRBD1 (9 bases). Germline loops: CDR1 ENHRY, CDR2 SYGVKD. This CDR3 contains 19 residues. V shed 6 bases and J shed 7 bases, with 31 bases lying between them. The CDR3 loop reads CAISTGTGHTSGSGNEQFF. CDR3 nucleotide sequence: TGTGCCATCAGCACCGGGACAGGGCACACTAGCGGATCTGGGAATGAGCAGTTCTTC.

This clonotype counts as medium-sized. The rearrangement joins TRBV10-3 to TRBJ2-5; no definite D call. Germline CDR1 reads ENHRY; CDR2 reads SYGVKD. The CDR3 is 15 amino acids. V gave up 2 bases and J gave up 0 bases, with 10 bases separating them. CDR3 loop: CAISEPGWYQETQYF. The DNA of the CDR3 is TGTGCCATCAGTGAGCCAGGATGGTACCAAGAGACCCAGTACTTC.

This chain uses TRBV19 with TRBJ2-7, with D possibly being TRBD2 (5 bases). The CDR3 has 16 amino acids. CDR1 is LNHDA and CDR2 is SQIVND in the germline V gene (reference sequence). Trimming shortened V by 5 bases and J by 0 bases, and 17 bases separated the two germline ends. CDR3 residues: CASSLTNSVSSYEQYF. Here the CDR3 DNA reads TGTGCCAGTAGTCTAACCAATAGCGTGAGCTCCTACGAGCAGTACTTC.

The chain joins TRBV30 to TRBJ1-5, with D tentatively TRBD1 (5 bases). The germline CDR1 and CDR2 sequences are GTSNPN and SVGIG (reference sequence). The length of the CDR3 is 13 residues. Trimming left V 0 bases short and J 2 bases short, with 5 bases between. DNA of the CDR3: TGTGCCTGGAGTGTACAGGGCAATCAGCCCCAGCATTTT. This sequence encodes CAWSVQGNQPQHF.

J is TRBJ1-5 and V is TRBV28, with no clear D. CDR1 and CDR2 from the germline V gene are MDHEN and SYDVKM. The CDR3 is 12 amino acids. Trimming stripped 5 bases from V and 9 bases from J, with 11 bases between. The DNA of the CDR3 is TGTGCCAGCAGTATAGGAGGGCGGCCCCAGCATTTT. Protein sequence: CASSIGGRPQHF. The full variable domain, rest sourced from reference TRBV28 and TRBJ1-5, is DVKVTQSSRYLVKRTGEKVFLECVQDMDHENMFWYRQDPGLGLRLIYFSYDVKMKEKGDIPEGYSVSREKKERFSLILESASTNQTSMYLCASSIGGRPQHFGDGTRLSIL.

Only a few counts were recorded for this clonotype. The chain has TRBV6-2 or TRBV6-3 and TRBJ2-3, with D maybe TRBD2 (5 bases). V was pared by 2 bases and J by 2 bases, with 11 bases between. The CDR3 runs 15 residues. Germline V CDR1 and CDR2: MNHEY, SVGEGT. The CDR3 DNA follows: TGTGCCAGCAGTTACCGTAGCGACGACACAGATACGCAGTATTTT. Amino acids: CASSYRSDDTDTQYF.

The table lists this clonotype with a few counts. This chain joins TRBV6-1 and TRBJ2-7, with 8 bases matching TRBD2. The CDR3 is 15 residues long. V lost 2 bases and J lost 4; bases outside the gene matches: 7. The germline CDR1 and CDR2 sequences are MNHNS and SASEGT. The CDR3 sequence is CASSELNGGRYEQYF. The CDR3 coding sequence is TGTGCCAGCAGTGAACTAAACGGCGGGAGGTACGAGCAGTACTTC.

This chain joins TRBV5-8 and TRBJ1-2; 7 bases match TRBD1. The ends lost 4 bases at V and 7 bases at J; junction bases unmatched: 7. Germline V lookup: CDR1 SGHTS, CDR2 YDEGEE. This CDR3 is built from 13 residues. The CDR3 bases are TGTGCCAGCAGCGACCGGGACAGTAGTGGCTACACCTTC. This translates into CASSDRDSSGYTF.

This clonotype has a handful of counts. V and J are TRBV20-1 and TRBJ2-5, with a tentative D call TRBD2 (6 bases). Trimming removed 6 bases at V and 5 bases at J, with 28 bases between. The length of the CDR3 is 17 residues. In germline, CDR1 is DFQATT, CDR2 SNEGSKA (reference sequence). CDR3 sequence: CSAQARQGGTRRETQYF. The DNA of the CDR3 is TGCAGTGCCCAAGCGAGGCAGGGAGGCACACGTCGGGAGACCCAGTACTTC.

In DNA, the CDR3 is TGTGCCAGCAGCTTAGACGGGAGAGCCGGGGAGCTGTTTTTT. It specifies CASSLDGRAGELFF. The genes are TRBV11-2 and TRBJ2-2, with D perhaps TRBD2 (6 bases). In germline, CDR1 is SGHAT, CDR2 FQNNGV. The CDR3 extends over 14 amino acids. The V end lost 0 bases, the J end lost 6 bases, and 8 bases lay between the germline ends.

This CDR3 is CATNDSIAGGQETQYF. The DNA of the CDR3 is TGTGCCACCAATGACTCAATAGCGGGTGGGCAGGAGACCCAGTACTTC. This chain links TRBV24-1 with TRBJ2-5; 7 bases are a match to TRBD2. CDR1 and CDR2 (germline): KGHDR, SFDVKD. V lost 8 bases and J lost 5; bases outside the gene matches: 16. This CDR3 spans 16 amino acids.

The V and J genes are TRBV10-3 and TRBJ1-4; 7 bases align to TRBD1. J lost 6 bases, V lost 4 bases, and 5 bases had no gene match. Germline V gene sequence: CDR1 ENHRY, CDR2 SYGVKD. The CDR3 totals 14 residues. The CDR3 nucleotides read TGTGCCATCAGTGGACAGGGAAATGATGAAAAACTGTTTTTT. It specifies CAISGQGNDEKLFF.

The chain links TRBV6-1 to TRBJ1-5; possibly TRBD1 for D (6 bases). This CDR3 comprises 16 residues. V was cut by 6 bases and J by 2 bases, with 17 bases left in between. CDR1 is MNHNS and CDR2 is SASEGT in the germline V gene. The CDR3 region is CASSLGGVRGNQPQHF. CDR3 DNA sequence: TGTGCCAGCAGCCTAGGGGGGGTAAGGGGCAATCAGCCCCAGCATTTT.

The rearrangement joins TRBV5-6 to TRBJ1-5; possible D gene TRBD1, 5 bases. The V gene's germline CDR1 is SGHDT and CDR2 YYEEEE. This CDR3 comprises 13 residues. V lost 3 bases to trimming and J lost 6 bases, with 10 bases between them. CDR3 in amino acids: CASSSARGQPQHF. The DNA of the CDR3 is TGTGCCAGCAGCTCGGCAAGGGGTCAGCCCCAGCATTTT.

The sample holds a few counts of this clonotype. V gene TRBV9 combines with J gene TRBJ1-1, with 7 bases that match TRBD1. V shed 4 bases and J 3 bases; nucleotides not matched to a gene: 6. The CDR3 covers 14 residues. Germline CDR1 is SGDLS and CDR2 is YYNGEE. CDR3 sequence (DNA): TGTGCCAGCAGCTACCTGGACAGGCACACTGAAGCTTTCTTT. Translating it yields CASSYLDRHTEAFF.

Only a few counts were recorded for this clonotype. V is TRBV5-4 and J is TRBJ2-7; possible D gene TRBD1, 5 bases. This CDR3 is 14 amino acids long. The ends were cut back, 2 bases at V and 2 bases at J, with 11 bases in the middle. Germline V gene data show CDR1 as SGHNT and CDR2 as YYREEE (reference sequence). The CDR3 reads CASSFQGIAYEQYF. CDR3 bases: TGTGCCAGCAGCTTCCAGGGCATAGCCTACGAGCAGTACTTC.

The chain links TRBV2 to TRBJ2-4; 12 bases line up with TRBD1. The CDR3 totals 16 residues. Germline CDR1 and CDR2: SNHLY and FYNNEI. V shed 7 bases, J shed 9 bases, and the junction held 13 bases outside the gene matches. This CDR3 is CASTTTGTGGRVIQYF. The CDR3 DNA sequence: TGTGCCAGCACCACGACCGGGACAGGGGGCCGCGTCATTCAGTACTTC. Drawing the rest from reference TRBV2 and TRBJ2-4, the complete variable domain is EPEVTQTPSHQVTQMGQEVILRCVPISNHLYFYWYRQILGQKVEFLVSFYNNEISEKSEIFDDQFSVERPDGSNFTLKIRSTKLEDSAMYFCASTTTGTGGRVIQYFGAGTRLSVL.